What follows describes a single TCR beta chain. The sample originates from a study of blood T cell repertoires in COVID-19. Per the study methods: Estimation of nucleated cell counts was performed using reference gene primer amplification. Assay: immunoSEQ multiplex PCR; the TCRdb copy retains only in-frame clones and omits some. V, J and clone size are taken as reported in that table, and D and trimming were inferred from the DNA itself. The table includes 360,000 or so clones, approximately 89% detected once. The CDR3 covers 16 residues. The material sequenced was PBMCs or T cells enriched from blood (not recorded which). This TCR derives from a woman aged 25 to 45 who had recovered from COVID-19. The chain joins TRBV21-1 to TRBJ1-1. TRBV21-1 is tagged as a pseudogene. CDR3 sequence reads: CASSIATSNVNTEAFF. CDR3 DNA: TGTGCCAGCAGCATCGCAACTTCGAACGTGAACACTGAAGCTTTCTTT.